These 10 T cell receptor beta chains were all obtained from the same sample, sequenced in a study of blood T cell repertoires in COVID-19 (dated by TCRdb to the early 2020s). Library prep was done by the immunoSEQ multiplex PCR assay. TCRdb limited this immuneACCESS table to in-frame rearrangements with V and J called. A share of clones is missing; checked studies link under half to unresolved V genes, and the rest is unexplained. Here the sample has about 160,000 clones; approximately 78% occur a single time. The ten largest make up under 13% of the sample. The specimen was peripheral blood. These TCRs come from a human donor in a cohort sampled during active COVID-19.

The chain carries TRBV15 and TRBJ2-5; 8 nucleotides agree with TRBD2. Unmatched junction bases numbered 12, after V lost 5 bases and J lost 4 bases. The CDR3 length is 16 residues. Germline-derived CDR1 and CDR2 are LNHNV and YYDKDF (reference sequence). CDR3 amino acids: CATSARAGAGGETQYF. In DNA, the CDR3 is TGTGCCACCAGCGCCCGAGCGGGAGCGGGCGGAGAGACCCAGTACTTC.

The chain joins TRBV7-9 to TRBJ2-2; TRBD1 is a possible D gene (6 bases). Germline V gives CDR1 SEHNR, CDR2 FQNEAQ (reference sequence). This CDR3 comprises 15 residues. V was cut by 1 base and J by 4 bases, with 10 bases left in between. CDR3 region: CASSLEGTTTGELFF. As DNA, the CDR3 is TGTGCCAGCAGCTTAGAAGGGACAACCACCGGGGAGCTGTTTTTT.

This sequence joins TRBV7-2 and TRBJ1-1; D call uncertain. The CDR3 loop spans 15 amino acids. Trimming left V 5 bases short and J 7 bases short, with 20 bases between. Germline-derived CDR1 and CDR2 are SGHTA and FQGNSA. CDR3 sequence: CASSIKTPTFGEAFF. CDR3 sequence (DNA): TGTGCCAGCAGCATAAAGACACCAACCTTTGGTGAAGCTTTCTTT.

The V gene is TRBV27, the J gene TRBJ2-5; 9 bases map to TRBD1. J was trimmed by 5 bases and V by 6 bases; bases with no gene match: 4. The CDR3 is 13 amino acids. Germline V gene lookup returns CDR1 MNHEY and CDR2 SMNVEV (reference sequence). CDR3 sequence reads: CASRTGGRETQYF. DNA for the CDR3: TGTGCCAGCAGAACAGGGGGCAGGGAGACCCAGTACTTC.

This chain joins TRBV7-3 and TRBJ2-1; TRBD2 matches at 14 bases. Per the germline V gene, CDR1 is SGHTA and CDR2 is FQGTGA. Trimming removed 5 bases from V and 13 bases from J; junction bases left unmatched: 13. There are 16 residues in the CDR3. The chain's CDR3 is CASSPTGTSGRGYQFF. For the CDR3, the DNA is TGTGCCAGCAGCCCAACCGGGACTAGCGGGAGAGGCTATCAGTTCTTC.

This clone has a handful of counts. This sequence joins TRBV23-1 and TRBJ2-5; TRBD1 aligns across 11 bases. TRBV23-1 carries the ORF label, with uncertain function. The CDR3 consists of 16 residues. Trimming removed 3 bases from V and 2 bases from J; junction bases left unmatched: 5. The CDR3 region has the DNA TGCGCCAGCAGTCAGCGGACAGGGGGCTGGCAAGAGACCCAGTACTTC. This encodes CASSQRTGGWQETQYF.

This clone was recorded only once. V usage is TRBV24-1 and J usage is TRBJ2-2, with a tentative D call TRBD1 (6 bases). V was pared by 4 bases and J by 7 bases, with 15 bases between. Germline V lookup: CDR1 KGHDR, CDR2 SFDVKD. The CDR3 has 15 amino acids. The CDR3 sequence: CATSEGTSWGGELFF. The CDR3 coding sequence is TGTGCCACCAGTGAGGGGACATCTTGGGGCGGGGAGCTGTTTTTT.

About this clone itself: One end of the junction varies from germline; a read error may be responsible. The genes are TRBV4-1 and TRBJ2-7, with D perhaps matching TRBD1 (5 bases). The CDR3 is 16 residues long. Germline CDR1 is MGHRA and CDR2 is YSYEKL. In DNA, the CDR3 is TGCGCCAGCAGCCAAGATCTGTCACAGGCCCTCTACGGGCAGTACTTC. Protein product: CASSQDLSQALYGQYF.

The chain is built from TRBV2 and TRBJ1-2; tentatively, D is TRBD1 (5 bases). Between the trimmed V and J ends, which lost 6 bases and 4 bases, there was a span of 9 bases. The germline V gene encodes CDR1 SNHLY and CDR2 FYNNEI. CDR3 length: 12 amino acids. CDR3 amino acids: CASRLDSYGYTF. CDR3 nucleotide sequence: TGTGCCAGCAGGCTCGACAGCTATGGCTACACCTTC.

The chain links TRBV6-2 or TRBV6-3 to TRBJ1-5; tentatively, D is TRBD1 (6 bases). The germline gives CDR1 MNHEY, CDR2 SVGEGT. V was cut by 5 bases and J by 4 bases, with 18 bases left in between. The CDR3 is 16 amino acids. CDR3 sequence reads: CASSTPRDIGNQPQHF. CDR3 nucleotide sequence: TGTGCCAGCAGTACTCCCCGGGACATCGGGAATCAGCCCCAGCATTTT.